This passage covers 20 T cell receptor beta chains from one sample sequenced in a study of control samples from healthy donors and cancer patients. Some clones are missing from TCRdb's copy, which holds only in-frame ones; the method was immunoSEQ multiplex PCR. This table holds approximately 110,000 clones, roughly 90% found once. Sequenced: blood. The receptor source for this set is a woman aged 50 to 65 in good health.

The V and J genes are TRBV10-1 and TRBJ2-2; D is possibly TRBD1 or TRBD2 (6 bases each). Germline V gives CDR1 WNHNN, CDR2 SYGVQD (reference sequence). Trimming removed 3 bases at V and 1 base at J, with 18 bases between. The CDR3 runs to 18 residues. The DNA of the CDR3 is TGCGCCAGCAGTGAAGTTTTAGGTGGAGGGGGGAACACCGGGGAGCTGTTTTTT. Translated: CASSEVLGGGGNTGELFF.

CDR3 region: CASRPGQDGYTF. The CDR3 nucleotides read TGTGCCAGCAGACCTGGACAGGATGGCTACACCTTC. The chain uses TRBV6-5 and TRBJ1-2; 7 bases map to TRBD1. The CDR3 runs 12 residues. Looked up from germline, CDR1 is MNHEY and CDR2 is SVGAGI. The V segment lost 6 bases and the J segment 6 bases; nucleotides outside the gene matches: 4.

J is TRBJ2-6 and V is TRBV7-3; D not certain. Trimming took off 5 bases at V and 0 bases at J, with 11 bases between the two ends. The germline CDR1 and CDR2 sequences are SGHTA and FQGTGA. The CDR3 sequence is 16 residues long. The CDR3 loop is CASSRREPSGANVLTF. For the CDR3, the DNA is TGTGCCAGCAGCCGCCGCGAGCCCTCTGGGGCCAACGTCCTGACTTTC. Supplemented by reference TRBV7-3 and TRBJ2-6, the full variable domain reads GAGVSQTPSNKVTEKGKYVELRCDPISGHTALYWYRQSLGQGPEFLIYFQGTGAADDSGLPNDRFFAVRPEGSVSTLKIQRTERGDSAVYLCASSRREPSGANVLTFGAGSRLTVL.

The gene calls are TRBV11-2 and TRBJ1-1; no reliable D call. V gave up 5 bases and J gave up 3 bases, with 10 bases separating them. From germline, CDR1 is SGHAT and CDR2 FQNNGV. This CDR3 contains 13 residues. The CDR3 DNA reads as TGTGCCAGCAGCCACGGGCCCGACACTGAAGCTTTCTTT. It specifies CASSHGPDTEAFF.

The CDR3 DNA reads TGTGCCAGCTCACGACAAGTTCCCCGGGACGGAAATCAGCCCCAGCATTTT. Translation gives CASSRQVPRDGNQPQHF. The genes are TRBV18 and TRBJ1-5; perhaps TRBD1 as D (5 bases). The germline V gene has CDR1 KGHSH and CDR2 LQKENI. The CDR3 totals 17 residues. Trimming left V 4 bases short and J 4 bases short, with 20 bases between.

The genes are TRBV7-2 and TRBJ1-5, with a weak D call TRBD1 (6 bases). Germline V gene lookup returns CDR1 SGHTA and CDR2 FQGNSA. With 7 bases removed from V and 9 bases from J, the gap between germline ends came to 19 bases. The CDR3 consists of 14 residues. CDR3 coding DNA: TGTGCCAGCACCTTCGGTGGCAGGGGCCCGCCCCAGCATTTT. This gives the protein CASTFGGRGPPQHF.

V usage is TRBV5-4 and J usage is TRBJ2-5; the D gene is possibly TRBD1 (7 bases). CDR3 length equals 17 residues. In germline, CDR1 is SGHNT, CDR2 YYREEE (reference sequence). V lost 0 bases and J 3 bases, leaving 18 bases between the germline ends. As DNA, the CDR3 is TGTGCCAGCAGCTTGGGTGCTTCAGGGGGGATAAAAGAGACCCAGTACTTC. It specifies CASSLGASGGIKETQYF.

V usage is TRBV19 and J usage is TRBJ2-1; a weak D match, TRBD1 (5 bases). The germline V gene has CDR1 LNHDA and CDR2 SQIVND (reference sequence). This CDR3 contains 15 residues. The germline V and J ends were trimmed by 6 bases and 5 bases, with 17 bases remaining between them. CDR3 sequence (DNA): TGTGCCAGTAGCATTCAGGACACGACGAACAATGAGCAGTTCTTC. Its protein is CASSIQDTTNNEQFF.

The V call is TRBV18, the J call TRBJ2-1; no firm D call. CDR3 length equals 12 residues. The germline gives CDR1 KGHSH, CDR2 LQKENI. Trimming took 1 base from V and 7 from J, leaving 5 bases between them. The CDR3 reads CASSPLENEQFF. As DNA, the CDR3 is TGTGCCAGCTCACCACTGGAGAATGAGCAGTTCTTC.

V usage is TRBV6-2 or TRBV6-3 and J usage is TRBJ1-4; no clear D gene. There are 12 residues in the CDR3. Trimming shortened V by 4 bases and J by 7 bases, and 7 bases separated the two germline ends. Germline V gene data show CDR1 as MNHEY and CDR2 as SVGEGT. CDR3 protein: CASSFPGEKLFF. The CDR3 DNA follows: TGTGCCAGCAGTTTTCCGGGTGAAAAACTGTTTTTT.

The chain employs TRBV5-1 and TRBJ1-1; 9 nucleotides match TRBD1. After removal of 2 bases from V and 6 bases from J, the junction contained 11 bases not matched to a gene. CDR1 SGHRS and CDR2 YFSETQ come from the germline V gene. This CDR3 has 16 amino acids. The CDR3 loop is CASSLPGTGWGAEAFF. CDR3 coding DNA: TGCGCCAGCAGCTTACCGGGGACAGGGTGGGGGGCTGAAGCTTTCTTT.

CDR3 residues: CASQDRAMTNYGYTF. The CDR3 DNA is TGTGCCAGTCAGGATAGGGCAATGACTAACTATGGCTACACCTTC. The chain is built from TRBV19 and TRBJ1-2; D not resolved. The CDR3 is made up of 15 amino acids. The germline CDR1 and CDR2 sequences are LNHDA and SQIVND (reference sequence). Trimming stripped 8 bases from V and 0 bases from J, with 16 bases between.

V and J are TRBV20-1 and TRBJ2-3; the D is unclear. Germline V CDR1 and CDR2: DFQATT, SNEGSKA (reference sequence). Trimming stripped 3 bases from V and 0 bases from J, with 1 base between. This CDR3 contains 11 residues. The CDR3 loop reads CSASSTDTQYF. CDR3 coding DNA: TGCAGTGCTAGTAGCACAGATACGCAGTATTTT.

The V and J genes are TRBV30 and TRBJ2-2, with D unresolved. The CDR3 is made up of 12 amino acids. V lost 7 bases to trimming and J lost 5 bases, with 11 bases between them. In germline, CDR1 is GTSNPN, CDR2 SVGIG (reference sequence). The CDR3 region has the DNA TGTGCCTCTGAGACGTTTACCGGGGAGCTGTTTTTT. The encoded protein is CASETFTGELFF.

The table lists this clone with a count of one. V and J are TRBV27 and TRBJ2-7; unclear D gene. Trimming pared 3 bases from V and 2 bases from J, leaving 8 bases between. Germline V lookup: CDR1 MNHEY, CDR2 SMNVEV (reference sequence). The CDR3 is made up of 13 amino acids. As DNA, the CDR3 is TGTGCCAGCAGTTTGTCGGTCACCTACGAGCAGTACTTC. This gives the protein CASSLSVTYEQYF.

Only a few counts were recorded for this clone. J is TRBJ2-5 and V is TRBV9; D possibly corresponds to TRBD2 (5 bases). The CDR3 sequence is 14 residues long. Per germline, CDR1 SGDLS and CDR2 YYNGEE. The germline V and J ends were trimmed by 4 bases and 2 bases, with 12 bases remaining between them. In DNA, the CDR3 is TGTGCCAGCAGCCGACGGGGTTTGCAAGAGACCCAGTACTTC. Its translation is CASSRRGLQETQYF.

The chain carries TRBV29-1 and TRBJ2-5, with 7 nucleotides matching TRBD1. CDR1 SQVTM and CDR2 ANQGSEA come from the germline V gene. This CDR3 is 18 amino acids long. V shed 1 base, J shed 0 bases, and the junction held 14 bases outside the gene matches. The CDR3 region is CSVEGIRDSEKYQETQYF. CDR3 bases: TGCAGCGTTGAAGGGATCCGGGACAGCGAGAAGTACCAAGAGACCCAGTACTTC.

The CDR3 DNA reads as TGCGCCAGCAGCCCTCGGGGACAGTTCAATCAGCCCCAGCATTTT. Its protein is CASSPRGQFNQPQHF. The J gene is TRBJ1-5, the V gene TRBV23-1; 7 positions agree with TRBD1. TRBV23-1 is designated an ORF whose function remains uncertain. The CDR3 is 15 residues long. The ends lost 6 bases at V and 3 bases at J; junction bases unmatched: 8.

The chain recombines TRBV4-1 with TRBJ2-1; 14 bases match TRBD2. Germline trimming cut 10 bases from V and 6 bases from J; bases unmatched to any gene: 2. CDR3 length equals 13 residues. Germline V gives CDR1 MGHRA, CDR2 YSYEKL. CDR3 coding DNA: TGCGCCACCGGACTAGCGGGAGGCAATGAGCAGTTCTTC. Residues: CATGLAGGNEQFF.

The chain carries TRBV7-9 and TRBJ1-5; D might be TRBD1 (5 bases). The length of the CDR3 is 14 residues. CDR1 and CDR2 (germline): SEHNR, FQNEAQ (reference sequence). Trimming stripped 2 bases from V and 7 bases from J, with 12 bases between. The CDR3 here is CASSLTGVKQPQHF. CDR3 coding DNA: TGTGCCAGCAGCTTAACGGGGGTGAAGCAGCCCCAGCATTTT.